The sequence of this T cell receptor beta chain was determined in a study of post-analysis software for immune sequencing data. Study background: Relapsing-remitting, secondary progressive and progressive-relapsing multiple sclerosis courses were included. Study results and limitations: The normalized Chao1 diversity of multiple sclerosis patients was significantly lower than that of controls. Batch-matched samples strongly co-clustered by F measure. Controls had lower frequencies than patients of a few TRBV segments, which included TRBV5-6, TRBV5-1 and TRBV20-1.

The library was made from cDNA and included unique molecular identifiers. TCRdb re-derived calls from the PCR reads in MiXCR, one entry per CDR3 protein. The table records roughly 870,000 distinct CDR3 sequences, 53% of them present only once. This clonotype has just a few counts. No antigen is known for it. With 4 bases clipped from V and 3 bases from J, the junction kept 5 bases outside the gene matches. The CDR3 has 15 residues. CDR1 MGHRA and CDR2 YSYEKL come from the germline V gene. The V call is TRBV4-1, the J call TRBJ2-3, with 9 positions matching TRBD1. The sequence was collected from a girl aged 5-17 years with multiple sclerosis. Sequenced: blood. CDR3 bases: TGCGCCAGCAGCCTTACCGGGACAGGGACAGATACGCAGTATTTT. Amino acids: CASSLTGTGTDTQYF.